This entry lists 5 T cell receptor beta chains sequenced from one sample in a study of T cells in women clearing cervical HPV infection. Repertoires were generated with immunoSEQ multiplex PCR, while TCRdb's copy carries only in-frame clones and drops some. Recorded for this sample: about 30,000 clones. Input material: blood buffy coat. The receptors stem from a woman between 18 and 69 years old with a cervical HPV16 infection that either progressed to CIN3+ or cleared (not recorded which).

CDR3 bases read: TGTGCCAGCAGTCCGGGCCTTGGGCCGGGGACAGATACG. This sequence encodes CASSPGLGPGTDT. The whole CDR3 region reads CASSPGLGPGTDTQYF. The rearrangement uses TRBV2 and TRBJ2-3; tentatively, D is TRBD2 (5 bases). The read ends 3 residues before the CDR3 terminus; that terminus is restored from the germline J gene. V dropped 5 bases and J dropped 3 bases, with 18 bases sitting between them. Looked up from germline, CDR1 is SNHLY and CDR2 is FYNNEI. This CDR3 contains 16 residues.

CDR3 DNA (partial): TGTGCCAGCAGCAGCGGACAGACTCAGCCC. Protein sequence: CASSSGQTQP. The complete CDR3 sequence is CASSSGQTQPQHF. This sequence joins TRBV7-9 and TRBJ1-5; perhaps TRBD1 as D (6 bases). The read ends 3 residues early relative to the CDR3; the germline J gene fills the gap. Trimming pared 5 bases from V and 6 bases from J, leaving 11 bases between. The CDR3 is 13 residues long. Germline loops: CDR1 SEHNR, CDR2 FQNEAQ (reference sequence).

On this clone: From the germline J gene comes the end of the CDR3, since the read stops 3 residues before it. This rearrangement joins TRBV18 to TRBJ1-5, with 9 bases matching TRBD1. CDR1 and CDR2 from the germline V gene are KGHSH and LQKENI. V lost 4 bases, J lost 0 bases, and 4 bases stayed unmatched. This CDR3 has 16 residues. The sequenced part of the CDR3 DNA is TGTGCCAGCTCACTCGGGACAGGGCATAGCAATCAGCCC. Translation gives CASSLGTGHSNQP. The whole CDR3 reads CASSLGTGHSNQPQHF.

Regarding this clone: The sequence runs out 3 residues before the end of the CDR3; the remainder is reconstructed from the germline J gene. The chain is built from TRBV7-2 and TRBJ2-2; the match to TRBD2 covers 8 bases. This CDR3 is built from 13 residues. Trimming removed 5 bases from V and 6 bases from J; junction bases left unmatched: 2. Germline lookup yields CDR1 SGHTA and CDR2 FQGNSA. CDR3 in amino acids: CASSPGLAGELFF. The sequenced part of the CDR3 DNA is TGTGCCAGCAGCCCGGGACTAGCCGGGGAG.

About this clone: The CDR3 end is not reached by the read, which stops 3 residues before it; the germline J gene fills it in. This chain connects TRBV13 to TRBJ2-1; 7 bases are a match to TRBD2. Per the germline V gene, CDR1 is PRHDT and CDR2 is FYEKMQ (reference sequence). The CDR3 contains 16 residues. The junction had 10 bases not matched to a gene; V was cut back by 4 bases and J by 4 bases. Partial CDR3 DNA: TGTGCCAGCAGCTCCCTGTGGAGCGGGGATTACAATGAG. Its protein product is CASSSLWSGDYNE. The CDR3 as a whole reads CASSSLWSGDYNEQFF.